A single sample gave rise to the 26 T cell receptor beta chains below, sequenced in a study of cytomegalovirus exposure and HLA in healthy donors. The PCR had 60 Vbeta and 13 Jbeta primers. The protocol was immunoSEQ multiplex PCR, while the TCRdb copy is restricted to in-frame clones and leaves out a portion. This table has 150,000 to 200,000 clones, around 79% appearing once. What was sequenced was PBMCs. The source is a male donor in good health and CMV-seropositive.

This sequence joins TRBV13 and TRBJ1-2; possible D gene TRBD1, 6 bases. Trimming stripped 5 bases from V and 5 bases from J, with 24 bases between. The length of the CDR3 is 17 residues. Germline V gene data show CDR1 as PRHDT and CDR2 as FYEKMQ (reference sequence). CDR3 nucleotides: TGTGCCAGCAGCCAAGGGGGTACGCAGGGAGGGCTTTATGGCTACACCTTC. This codes for CASSQGGTQGGLYGYTF.

The chain employs TRBV29-1 and TRBJ2-5; 7 bases align to TRBD1. Germline V gives CDR1 SQVTM, CDR2 ANQGSEA. V lost 7 bases to trimming and J lost 2 bases; unmatched junction nucleotides: 10. The CDR3 sequence is 14 residues long. DNA of the CDR3: TGCAGCGGTATAAACGACAGGGTACAAGAGACCCAGTACTTC. Translated: CSGINDRVQETQYF. The variable domain in full, with the rest retrieved from reference TRBV29-1 and TRBJ2-5, is SAVISQKPSRDICQRGTSLTIQCQVDSQVTMMFWYRQQPGQSLTLIATANQGSEATYESGFVIDKFPISRPNLTFSTLTVSNMSPEDSSIYLCSGINDRVQETQYFGPGTRLLVL.

The genes are TRBV13 and TRBJ2-7; 8 nucleotides match TRBD1. Per the germline V gene, CDR1 is PRHDT and CDR2 is FYEKMQ (reference sequence). The CDR3 spans 13 residues. V shed 6 bases and J 4 bases; nucleotides not matched to a gene: 5. CDR3 sequence: CASRNRGSYEQYF. CDR3 nucleotide sequence: TGTGCCAGCAGGAACAGGGGGTCATACGAGCAGTACTTC.

This rearrangement joins TRBV19 to TRBJ2-7; a weak D match, TRBD1 (5 bases). The CDR3 runs to 14 residues. CDR1 and CDR2 (germline): LNHDA, SQIVND (reference sequence). The V gene lost 3 bases and the J gene lost 4 bases, with 13 bases spanning the gap. CDR3 bases: TGTGCCAGTAGTATGCAGGGTCCAAATTACGAGCAGTACTTC. Translating it yields CASSMQGPNYEQYF.

The chain employs TRBV6-6 and TRBJ1-5, with TRBD1 matching 11 bases. The CDR3 runs 16 residues. J gave up 9 bases and V 2 bases, and 9 bases lay outside the gene matches. Germline V gene data show CDR1 as MNHNY and CDR2 as SVGAGI (reference sequence). CDR3 sequence: CASSYPGQGGRGPQHF. The CDR3 DNA is TGTGCCAGCAGTTACCCGGGACAGGGGGGAAGGGGGCCCCAGCATTTT.

This chain links TRBV15 with TRBJ2-2; 9 positions agree with TRBD1. The trim removed 1 base at V and 4 bases at J, leaving 4 bases unmatched. This CDR3 is 16 amino acids long. CDR1 LNHNV and CDR2 YYDKDF come from the germline V gene (reference sequence). The CDR3 sequence: CATSRVGQGRTGELFF. The CDR3 DNA follows: TGTGCCACCAGCAGAGTAGGACAGGGGCGCACCGGGGAGCTGTTTTTT.

V and J are TRBV6-5 and TRBJ2-1, with D unresolved. The CDR3 runs to 13 residues. V lost 6 bases, J lost 9 bases, and 15 bases lay in between. Germline-derived CDR1 and CDR2 are MNHEY and SVGAGI. In DNA form, the CDR3 reads TGTGCCAGCAGCCTGACCGTTTCGGGTGAGCAGTTCTTC. Its protein is CASSLTVSGEQFF.

The chain uses TRBV5-4 and TRBJ2-2, with D perhaps TRBD1 (7 bases). Germline V gives CDR1 SGHNT, CDR2 YYREEE (reference sequence). The CDR3 sequence is 16 residues long. V was pared by 4 bases and J by 5 bases, with 18 bases between. Here the CDR3 DNA reads TGTGCCAGCAGCCAAGGGGGCGGGGAAGTTACCGGGGAGCTGTTTTTT. Its translation: CASSQGGGEVTGELFF.

The chain uses TRBV6-5 and TRBJ2-1, with 9 nucleotides matching TRBD2. Germline V CDR1 and CDR2: MNHEY, SVGAGI. Losses at the gene ends were 2 bases for V and 8 bases for J; bases not matched to a gene: 1. The CDR3 has 13 residues. The CDR3, as DNA: TGTGCCAGCAGTTACGCTAGCGGGGATGAGCAGTTCTTC. It specifies CASSYASGDEQFF.

This chain connects TRBV19 to TRBJ2-3; D gene unclear. The V and J ends lost 9 bases and 0 bases respectively, with 10 bases between them. CDR1 LNHDA and CDR2 SQIVND come from the germline V gene (reference sequence). This CDR3 is 13 amino acids long. The CDR3, as DNA: TGTGCCAGCCAGGCCAAAAGCACAGATACGCAGTATTTT. It is translated as CASQAKSTDTQYF. The whole variable domain, remainder taken from reference TRBV19 and TRBJ2-3, is DGGITQSPKYLFRKEGQNVTLSCEQNLNHDAMYWYRQDPGQGLRLIYYSQIVNDFQKGDIAEGYSVSREKKESFPLTVTSAQKNPTAFYLCASQAKSTDTQYFGPGTRLTVL.

As to this clone: One end of the junction varies from germline; a read error may be responsible. The J gene is TRBJ1-1, the V gene TRBV11-1, with 7 positions matching TRBD1. This CDR3 is 14 amino acids long. From germline, CDR1 is SGHAT and CDR2 FQDESV (reference sequence). The CDR3 DNA reads as TGTGCCAGCAGCTTAGGGCTTGAGGGGGCGCCGCCGGGCTTT. It codes for CASSLGLEGAPPGF.

CDR3 region: CASRGTGIAEQYF. Written as DNA, the CDR3 is TGTGCCAGCAGAGGGACAGGAATCGCCGAGCAGTACTTC. J is TRBJ2-7 and V is TRBV2; TRBD1 matches at 8 bases. CDR1 and CDR2 from the germline V gene are SNHLY and FYNNEI. The CDR3 is made up of 13 amino acids. The V segment lost 6 bases and the J segment 6 bases; nucleotides outside the gene matches: 7.

The genes are TRBV6-5 and TRBJ2-1; TRBD2 matches at 7 bases. Germline V gene sequence: CDR1 MNHEY, CDR2 SVGAGI. The CDR3 loop spans 15 amino acids. The ends lost 5 bases at V and 9 bases at J; junction bases unmatched: 13. CDR3 sequence (DNA): TGTGCCAGCAGTCCCGACTCGTGGGGGGGAGGTGAGCAGTTCTTC. This gives the protein CASSPDSWGGGEQFF.

The genes are TRBV5-1 and TRBJ1-4, with D hard to call. CDR3 length equals 14 residues. Trimming stripped 0 bases from V and 2 bases from J, with 5 bases between. The germline V gene encodes CDR1 SGHRS and CDR2 YFSETQ. This CDR3 reads CASSLGVTNEKLFF. In nucleotides, the CDR3 is TGCGCCAGCAGCTTGGGAGTGACTAATGAAAAACTGTTTTTT.

The table lists this clone with a count of one. This chain uses TRBV7-9 with TRBJ2-1, with 9 bases aligning to TRBD2. V lost 3 bases to trimming and J lost 0 bases; unmatched junction nucleotides: 3. CDR1 and CDR2 (germline): SEHNR, FQNEAQ (reference sequence). The CDR3 is 16 residues long. CDR3 amino acids: CASSFAGGSSYNEQFF. The CDR3 DNA follows: TGTGCCAGCAGCTTCGCGGGGGGGTCCTCCTACAATGAGCAGTTCTTC.

This clone was counted only a few times. This chain uses TRBV30 with TRBJ1-6; D is possibly TRBD1 (5 bases). Germline V gives CDR1 GTSNPN, CDR2 SVGIG (reference sequence). Trimming removed 1 base from V and 7 bases from J, with 8 bases in between. The CDR3 runs to 13 residues. The CDR3 DNA reads as TGTGCCTGGAGTGGCCGACAGAATTCACCCCTCCACTTT. Residues: CAWSGRQNSPLHF.

This clone has only one observation. The chain employs TRBV4-1 and TRBJ2-1; D possibly corresponds to TRBD1 (5 bases). In germline, CDR1 is MGHRA, CDR2 YSYEKL. The CDR3 extends over 15 amino acids. V was shortened by 5 bases and J by 0 bases, with 11 bases between the two germline ends. The CDR3 DNA reads as TGCGCCAGCAGCGAGGACACTTTCTCCTACAATGAGCAGTTCTTC. Its protein is CASSEDTFSYNEQFF.

This chain uses TRBV4-1 with TRBJ2-5, with TRBD1 matching over 7 bases. CDR3 length: 14 residues. V dropped 4 bases and J dropped 2; count of bases not matched to a gene: 4. CDR1 and CDR2 from the germline V gene are MGHRA and YSYEKL. The CDR3: CASSRGTAQETQYF. The CDR3 region has the DNA TGCGCCAGCAGCCGTGGGACAGCGCAAGAGACCCAGTACTTC.

The J gene is TRBJ1-1, the V gene TRBV2, with D possibly TRBD1 on 5 matching bases. The CDR3 is made up of 14 amino acids. Between the trimmed V and J ends, which lost 8 bases and 3 bases, there was a span of 16 bases. The V gene's germline CDR1 is SNHLY and CDR2 FYNNEI. CDR3 in amino acids: CASLGPYLDTEAFF. CDR3 nucleotide sequence: TGTGCCAGCCTGGGGCCCTATTTAGACACTGAAGCTTTCTTT.

This clone was recorded a few times. The chain employs TRBV2 and TRBJ1-4; D is unresolved. CDR1 SNHLY and CDR2 FYNNEI come from the germline V gene. Trimming took 0 bases from V and 7 from J, leaving 9 bases between them. CDR3 length equals 14 residues. CDR3 nucleotide sequence: TGTGCCAGCAGTGAAGCGCGAGCGCGTGAAAAACTGTTTTTT. Protein: CASSEARAREKLFF.

The chain couples TRBV6-4 to TRBJ2-1; perhaps TRBD1 as D (6 bases). The CDR3 has 15 amino acids. The ends were cut back, 3 bases at V and 5 bases at J, with 14 bases in the middle. Germline V CDR1 and CDR2: MRHNA, SNTAGT. CDR3 amino acids: CASSESPGENNEQFF. The CDR3 nucleotides read TGTGCCAGCAGTGAAAGTCCAGGGGAGAACAATGAGCAGTTCTTC.

This clone was observed once. V usage is TRBV29-1 and J usage is TRBJ1-1, with a tentative D call TRBD1 (6 bases). V shed 7 bases and J shed 4 bases, with 19 bases lying between them. The CDR3 sequence is 14 residues long. Per the germline V gene, CDR1 is SQVTM and CDR2 is ANQGSEA. CDR3: CSGWTVGLSTEAFF. Written as DNA, the CDR3 is TGCAGCGGCTGGACAGTAGGCTTAAGCACTGAAGCTTTCTTT.

The rearrangement links TRBV4-1 to TRBJ2-7; 8 bases match TRBD1. The J segment lost 1 base and the V segment lost 4 bases, leaving 6 bases of the junction unmatched. The CDR3 loop spans 15 amino acids. In germline, CDR1 is MGHRA, CDR2 YSYEKL. The DNA of the CDR3 is TGCGCCAGCAGCCTGGGGCAGGGGGCTTCCTACGAGCAGTACTTC. Translating gives CASSLGQGASYEQYF.

V and J are TRBV2 and TRBJ2-5; 9 bases are a match to TRBD1. The J call is uncertain, as TRBJ2-7 better fits the DNA end. Per the germline V gene, CDR1 is SNHLY and CDR2 is FYNNEI. This CDR3 has 15 residues. CDR3 region: CASSADRGSSYEQYF. In nucleotides, the CDR3 is TGTGCCAGCAGCGCCGACAGGGGGAGCTCCTACGAGCAGTACTTC.

The CDR3 protein is CASSPVGLGSGDTQYF. CDR3 bases: TGCGCCAGCAGCCCGGTGGGACTAGGCAGCGGGGATACGCAGTATTTT. This chain uses TRBV5-1 with TRBJ2-3, with TRBD2 matching over 8 bases. Unmatched junction bases numbered 13, after V lost 4 bases and J lost 6 bases. CDR1 is SGHRS, CDR2 YFSETQ, per germline. CDR3 size: 16 residues. The complete variable domain, with remaining parts taken from reference TRBV5-1 and TRBJ2-3, reads KAGVTQTPRYLIKTRGQQVTLSCSPISGHRSVSWYQQTPGQGLQFLFEYFSETQRNKGNFPGRFSGRQFSNSRSEMNVSTLELGDSALYLCASSPVGLGSGDTQYFGPGTRLTVL.

The rearrangement uses TRBV18 and TRBJ1-4; 9 bases are shared with TRBD1. The CDR3 is 16 residues long. Germline CDR1 is KGHSH and CDR2 is LQKENI. With 9 bases clipped from V and 0 bases from J, the junction kept 8 bases outside the gene matches. CDR3 protein: CASSTGQGSTNEKLFF. The CDR3 coding sequence is TGTGCCAGTTCCACCGGACAGGGGTCAACTAATGAAAAACTGTTTTTT.